The 21 T cell receptor beta chains below all came from one sample that was sequenced in a study of T cell responses to AZD1222 COVID-19 vaccine. The data were produced by immunoSEQ multiplex PCR, yet TCRdb's version contains in-frame clones alone and is incomplete. The sample records some 47,000 clones, approximately 83% being singletons. The source material was peripheral blood, sampled on day 0 of AZD1222 vaccination. The receptors derive from an adult in good health.

The rearrangement links TRBV11-2 to TRBJ2-6, with 7 nucleotides matching TRBD1. The germline V gene has CDR1 SGHAT and CDR2 FQNNGV. The CDR3 has 17 amino acids. V lost 5 bases, J lost 0 bases, and 7 bases stayed unmatched. Written as DNA, the CDR3 is TGTGCCAGCAGCGAGGGACAGTGGGGCTCTGGGGCCAACGTCCTGACTTTC. This codes for CASSEGQWGSGANVLTF.

This rearrangement joins TRBV5-6 to TRBJ2-1; weak D call: TRBD2 (7 bases). Trimming took off 2 bases at V and 4 bases at J, with 13 bases between the two ends. Germline-derived CDR1 and CDR2 are SGHDT and YYEEEE. This CDR3 comprises 15 residues. CDR3 in amino acids: CASSLGGAQYNEQFF. The CDR3 DNA reads TGTGCCAGCAGCTTAGGGGGGGCGCAATACAATGAGCAGTTCTTC.

This CDR3 is CASSELYGTSGGPDTQYF. The CDR3 nucleotides are TGTGCCAGCAGTGAACTTTATGGGACTAGCGGGGGTCCGGATACGCAGTATTTT. The chain employs TRBV6-1 and TRBJ2-3, with TRBD2 identical over 14 bases. This CDR3 region has 18 residues. Trimming cost V 2 bases and J 6 bases; bases outside gene matches: 10. CDR1 and CDR2 from the germline V gene are MNHNS and SASEGT.

Only a few counts were recorded for this clone. The genes are TRBV5-8 and TRBJ1-5; D gene ambiguous. V dropped 2 bases and J dropped 4 bases, with 7 bases sitting between them. The CDR3 consists of 13 residues. The V gene's germline CDR1 is SGHTS and CDR2 YDEGEE. CDR3 in amino acids: CASSFGVNQPQHF. CDR3 DNA sequence: TGTGCCAGCAGCTTCGGGGTGAATCAGCCCCAGCATTTT.

The CDR3, as DNA: TGTGCCAGCAGTTACCGTGCGGGAGGGCCCTACGAGCAGTACTTC. Its translation: CASSYRAGGPYEQYF. The V gene is TRBV6-2 or TRBV6-3, the J gene TRBJ2-7; 9 bases are shared with TRBD2. With 2 bases clipped from V and 2 bases from J, the junction kept 4 bases outside the gene matches. Looked up from germline, CDR1 is MNHEY and CDR2 is SVGEGT. The length of the CDR3 is 15 residues.

The CDR3 DNA reads as TGTGCCAGCGAAGGTTATAATTCACCCCTCCACTTT. This encodes CASEGYNSPLHF. The rearrangement links TRBV12-3 or TRBV12-4 to TRBJ1-6; D not resolved. CDR3 length: 12 residues. V lost 8 bases, J lost 4 bases, and 6 bases lay in between.

V usage is TRBV24-1 and J usage is TRBJ2-5; 9 bases line up with TRBD1. CDR3 length: 16 residues. With V trimmed by 3 bases and J by 4 bases, 8 bases remained unmatched. CDR1 KGHDR and CDR2 SFDVKD come from the germline V gene. Here the CDR3 reads CATSDPDRGGSETQYF. CDR3 nucleotides: TGTGCCACCAGTGATCCGGACAGGGGTGGTTCAGAGACCCAGTACTTC.

CDR3 sequence: CASSYGRVRNTEAFF. The CDR3 coding sequence is TGTGCCAGCAGTTACGGGCGGGTCCGGAACACTGAAGCTTTCTTT. The gene calls are TRBV6-5 and TRBJ1-1; no clear D gene. Deletions cut 2 bases from V and 1 base from J, with 11 bases between. There are 15 residues in the CDR3. Looked up from germline, CDR1 is MNHEY and CDR2 is SVGAGI.

On this clone itself: Its ends do not fully match the called genes, so a read error is possible. This sequence joins TRBV29-1 and TRBJ2-2; D gene unclear. CDR1 SQVTM and CDR2 ANQGSEA come from the germline V gene. The CDR3 runs to 11 residues. Here the CDR3 DNA reads TGCAGCGTTGGGAACTCCGGGGAGCTGTTTTTT. This gives the protein CSVGNSGELFF.

The rearrangement links TRBV30 to TRBJ2-3; no firm D call. V lost 1 base and J lost 0, with 2 bases in between. This CDR3 spans 12 amino acids. Germline values: CDR1 GTSNPN, CDR2 SVGIG (reference sequence). DNA of the CDR3: TGTGCCTGGAGTGCCAGCACAGATACGCAGTATTTT. Its protein is CAWSASTDTQYF.

This clone showed up just a few times. The chain has TRBV28 and TRBJ2-7, with D possibly TRBD2 on 6 matching bases. CDR1 is MDHEN, CDR2 SYDVKM, per germline. V was pared by 2 bases and J by 4 bases, with 18 bases between. There are 16 residues in the CDR3. In DNA form, the CDR3 reads TGTGCCAGCAGTTTACCGGGGTCCCCAGGGACTTACGAGCAGTACTTC. Translation gives CASSLPGSPGTYEQYF.

The chain uses TRBV7-9 and TRBJ1-4, with D perhaps TRBD1 (6 bases). The CDR3 length is 16 residues. CDR1 and CDR2 (germline): SEHNR, FQNEAQ (reference sequence). With 1 base removed from V and 0 bases from J, the gap between germline ends came to 9 bases. Here the CDR3 DNA reads TGTGCCAGCAGCTTAGATGGGGGCGCAACTAATGAAAAACTGTTTTTT. Encoded protein: CASSLDGGATNEKLFF. Filled out from reference TRBV7-9 and TRBJ1-4, the complete variable domain reads DTGVSQNPRHKITKRGQNVTFRCDPISEHNRLYWYRQTLGQGPEFLTYFQNEAQLEKSRLLSDRFSAERPKGSFSTLEIQRTEQGDSAMYLCASSLDGGATNEKLFFGSGTQLSVL.

This chain uses TRBV28 with TRBJ2-3, with TRBD1 matching 7 bases. With V trimmed by 4 bases and J by 2 bases, 3 bases remained unmatched. CDR1 is MDHEN, CDR2 SYDVKM, per germline. This CDR3 is built from 14 residues. The chain's CDR3 is CASSWTGPTDTQYF. The CDR3 DNA follows: TGTGCCAGCAGTTGGACAGGCCCCACAGATACGCAGTATTTT.

The rearrangement joins TRBV5-1 to TRBJ1-2; TRBD1 matches at 8 bases. Germline CDR1 is SGHRS and CDR2 is YFSETQ. The trim removed 4 bases at V and 4 bases at J, leaving 3 bases unmatched. This CDR3 is built from 13 residues. The DNA for the CDR3 is TGCGCCAGCAGCCGCGGGACAGGCTATGGCTACACCTTC. It codes for CASSRGTGYGYTF.

This clone has just one count. The rearrangement joins TRBV28 to TRBJ2-3, with 7 bases aligning to TRBD2. V lost 7 bases to trimming and J lost 5 bases; unmatched junction nucleotides: 6. Per germline, CDR1 MDHEN and CDR2 SYDVKM. This CDR3 has 13 residues. The CDR3 sequence: CASTWGGRDTQYF. The CDR3 DNA sequence: TGTGCCAGCACATGGGGGGGAAGAGATACGCAGTATTTT.

CDR3 amino acids: CASSPTSGNTIYF. In DNA, the CDR3 is TGCGCCAGCAGCCCGACCTCTGGAAACACCATATATTTT. The chain uses TRBV5-1 and TRBJ1-3; no definite D call. CDR1 SGHRS and CDR2 YFSETQ come from the germline V gene. V lost 4 bases and J 0 bases, leaving 5 bases between the germline ends. There are 13 residues in the CDR3. Variable domain in full (rest from reference TRBV5-1 and TRBJ1-3): KAGVTQTPRYLIKTRGQQVTLSCSPISGHRSVSWYQQTPGQGLQFLFEYFSETQRNKGNFPGRFSGRQFSNSRSEMNVSTLELGDSALYLCASSPTSGNTIYFGEGSWLTVV.

This sequence joins TRBV19 and TRBJ2-5; weak D call: TRBD2 (7 bases). The V end lost 9 bases, the J end lost 7 bases, and 15 bases lay between the germline ends. The germline V gene has CDR1 LNHDA and CDR2 SQIVND (reference sequence). This CDR3 region has 12 residues. The CDR3 nucleotides read TGTGCCAGCACATCGGGGGGCTCGACCCAGTACTTC. This gives the protein CASTSGGSTQYF.

This chain joins TRBV7-2 and TRBJ2-7, with 9 bases that match TRBD2. The CDR3 contains 17 residues. V trimming: 3 bases; J trimming: 2 bases; junction bases outside the gene matches: 11. In germline, CDR1 is SGHTA, CDR2 FQGNSA. The CDR3, as DNA: TGTGCCAGCAGCTTGTCGTCTAGCGGGACTTTTACCTACGAGCAGTACTTC. Translated: CASSLSSSGTFTYEQYF.

V is TRBV7-8 and J is TRBJ2-4; D unclear. The CDR3 is 15 amino acids. Germline V gives CDR1 SGHVS, CDR2 FQNEAQ. Between the trimmed V and J ends, which lost 1 base and 0 bases, there was a span of 7 bases. This chain's CDR3 is CASSLVWTAKNIQYF. The CDR3 nucleotides read TGTGCCAGCAGCTTAGTGTGGACAGCCAAAAACATTCAGTACTTC.

The chain is built from TRBV5-1 and TRBJ1-4, with D perhaps TRBD1 (5 bases). Looked up from germline, CDR1 is SGHRS and CDR2 is YFSETQ. This CDR3 is 15 amino acids long. Deletions cut 5 bases from V and 0 bases from J, with 11 bases between. CDR3 in amino acids: CASRHDRATNEKLFF. CDR3 nucleotide sequence: TGCGCCAGCAGGCACGACAGAGCAACTAATGAAAAACTGTTTTTT.

The gene calls are TRBV3-1 (or the pseudogene TRBV3-2) and TRBJ2-2; D remains ambiguous. V gave up 0 bases and J gave up 0 bases, with 5 bases separating them. Germline V CDR1 and CDR2: LGHDT, YNNKEL (reference sequence). The CDR3 runs 15 residues. The CDR3 protein is CASSQDSTNTGELFF. DNA of the CDR3: TGTGCCAGCAGCCAAGATAGCACGAACACCGGGGAGCTGTTTTTT.